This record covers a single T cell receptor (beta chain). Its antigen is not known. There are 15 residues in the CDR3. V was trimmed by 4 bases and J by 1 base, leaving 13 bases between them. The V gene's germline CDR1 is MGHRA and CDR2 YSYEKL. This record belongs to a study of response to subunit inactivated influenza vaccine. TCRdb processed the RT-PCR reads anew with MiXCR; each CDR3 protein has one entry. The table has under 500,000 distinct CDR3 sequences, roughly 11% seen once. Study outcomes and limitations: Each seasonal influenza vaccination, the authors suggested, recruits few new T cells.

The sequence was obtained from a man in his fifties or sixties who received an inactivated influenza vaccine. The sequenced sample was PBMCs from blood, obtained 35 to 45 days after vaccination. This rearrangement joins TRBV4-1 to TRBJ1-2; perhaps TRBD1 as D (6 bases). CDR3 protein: CASSLRDNLNYGYTF. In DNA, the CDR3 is TGCGCCAGCAGCCTCAGGGACAACCTTAACTATGGCTACACCTTC.